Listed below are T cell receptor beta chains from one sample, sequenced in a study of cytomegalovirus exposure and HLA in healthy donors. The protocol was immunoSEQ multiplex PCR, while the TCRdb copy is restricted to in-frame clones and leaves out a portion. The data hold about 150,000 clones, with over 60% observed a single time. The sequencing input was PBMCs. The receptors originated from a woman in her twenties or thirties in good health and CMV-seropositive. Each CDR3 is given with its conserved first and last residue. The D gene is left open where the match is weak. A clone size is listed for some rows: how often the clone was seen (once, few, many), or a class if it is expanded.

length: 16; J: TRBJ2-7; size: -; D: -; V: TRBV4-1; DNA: TGCGCCAGCACCCCTTCACACAGGGACCTATCCTACGAGCAGTACTTC; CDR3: CASTPSHRDLSYEQYF
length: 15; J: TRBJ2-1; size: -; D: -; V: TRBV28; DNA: TGTGCCAGCAGTTTAAGGGGTCCTTTCTACAATGAGCAGTTCTTC; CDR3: CASSLRGPFYNEQFF
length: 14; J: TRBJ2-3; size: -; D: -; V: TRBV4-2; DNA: TGTGCCAGCAGCCAAGATTCTTTCACAGATACGCAGTATTTT; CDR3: CASSQDSFTDTQYF
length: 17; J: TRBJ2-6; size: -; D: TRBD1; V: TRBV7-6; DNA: TGTGCCAGCAGCAAACTGACAGGGGGCAGTGGGGCCAACGTCCTGACTTTC; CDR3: CASSKLTGGSGANVLTF
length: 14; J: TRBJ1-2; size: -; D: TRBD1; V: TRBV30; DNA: TGTGCCTGGACTCGGACAGGGGCGAACTATGGCTACACCTTC; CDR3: CAWTRTGANYGYTF
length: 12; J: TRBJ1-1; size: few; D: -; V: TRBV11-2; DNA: TGTGCCAGCAGCTTAGATCAGGGTTGGCAGGTGTTT; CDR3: CASSLDQGWQVF
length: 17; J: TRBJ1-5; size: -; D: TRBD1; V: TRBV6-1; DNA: TGTGCCAGCAGTGAACTGCGGACAGGACATAGCAATCAGCCCCAGCATTTT; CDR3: CASSELRTGHSNQPQHF
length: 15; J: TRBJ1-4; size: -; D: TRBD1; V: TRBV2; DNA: TGTGCCAGCAGTGAAACAGGGGGCTTCGGGGAAAAACTGTTTTTT; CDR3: CASSETGGFGEKLFF
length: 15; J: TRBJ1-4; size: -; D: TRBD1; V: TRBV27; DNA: TGTGCCAGCAGATCCCTAGGGGGCACTAATGAAAAACTGTTTTTT; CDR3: CASRSLGGTNEKLFF
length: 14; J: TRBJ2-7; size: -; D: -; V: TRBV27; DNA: TGTGCCAGCAGTTTATCTGGGGCGTCCTACGAGCAGTACTTC; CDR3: CASSLSGASYEQYF
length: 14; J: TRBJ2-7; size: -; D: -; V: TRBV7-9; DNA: TGTGCCAGCAGCCGCGTCGAGGGCTTGTACGAGCAGTACTTC; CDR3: CASSRVEGLYEQYF
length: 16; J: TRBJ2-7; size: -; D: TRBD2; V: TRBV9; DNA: TGTGCCAGCAGCGTAGACCTACCTAGCGGGAGGCACGAGCAGTACTTC; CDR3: CASSVDLPSGRHEQYF
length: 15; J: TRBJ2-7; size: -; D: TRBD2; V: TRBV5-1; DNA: TGCGCCAGCAGCATACTAGCGGGAGGATCCTACGAGCAGTACTTC; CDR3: CASSILAGGSYEQYF
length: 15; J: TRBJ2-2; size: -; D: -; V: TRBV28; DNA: TGTGCCAGCAGTTGGACATGGGTGTCACGCGGGGAGCTGTTTTTT; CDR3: CASSWTWVSRGELFF
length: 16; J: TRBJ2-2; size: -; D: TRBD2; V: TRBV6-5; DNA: TGTGCCAGCAGTTACTTTCCCGGGACTAGCGGGAGGGAGCTGTTTTTT; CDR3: CASSYFPGTSGRELFF
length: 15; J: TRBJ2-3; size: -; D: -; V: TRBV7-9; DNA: TGTGCCAGCAGCTTAGCCGGGTTTGGCCCAGATACGCAGTATTTT; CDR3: CASSLAGFGPDTQYF
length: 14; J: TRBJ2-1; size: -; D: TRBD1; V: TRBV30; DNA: TGTGCCTGGAGTAGGGGGCCTCTAACCAATGAGCAGTTCTTC; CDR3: CAWSRGPLTNEQFF
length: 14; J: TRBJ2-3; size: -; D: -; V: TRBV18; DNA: TGTGCCAGCTCACCACGGGGGACTTTGGATACGCAGTATTTT; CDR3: CASSPRGTLDTQYF
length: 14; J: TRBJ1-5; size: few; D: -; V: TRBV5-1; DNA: TGCGCCAGCAGTTCGGGGGGTTTGGGTCAGCCCCAGCATTTT; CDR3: CASSSGGLGQPQHF
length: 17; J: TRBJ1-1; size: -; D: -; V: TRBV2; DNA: TGTGCCAGCATTCTCGGGGGTACGAAGAGAAAGAACACTGAAGCTTTCTTT; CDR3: CASILGGTKRKNTEAFF
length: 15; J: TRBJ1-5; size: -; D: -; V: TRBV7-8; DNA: TGTGCCAGCAGCTTACAGGGGACGCTTACTCAGCCCCAGCATTTT; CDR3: CASSLQGTLTQPQHF
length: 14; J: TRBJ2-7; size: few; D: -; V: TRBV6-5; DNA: TGTGCCAGCAGTGAGTTCGGGAGTGGCTACGAGCAGTACTTC; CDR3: CASSEFGSGYEQYF
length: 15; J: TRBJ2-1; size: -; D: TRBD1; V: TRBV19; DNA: TGTGCCAGTAGTTTCGGGACAGGCTGGTCTTATGAGCAGTTCTTC; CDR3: CASSFGTGWSYEQFF
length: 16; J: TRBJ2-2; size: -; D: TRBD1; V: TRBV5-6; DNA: TGTGCCAGCAGCCCTTATGGGACAGGGACCACCGGGGAGCTGTTTTTT; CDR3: CASSPYGTGTTGELFF
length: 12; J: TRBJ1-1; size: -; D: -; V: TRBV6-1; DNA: TGTGCCAGCAGTGAATTAACCGAAGAGGCTTTCTTT; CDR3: CASSELTEEAFF
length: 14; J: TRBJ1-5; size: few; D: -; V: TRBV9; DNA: TGTGCCAGCAGCGTAGGTTCAGGAAATCAGCCCCAGCATTTT; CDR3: CASSVGSGNQPQHF
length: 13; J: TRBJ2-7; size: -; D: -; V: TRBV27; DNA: TGTGCCAGCAAGGAGGGGCTCCTCTACGAGCAGTACTTC; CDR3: CASKEGLLYEQYF
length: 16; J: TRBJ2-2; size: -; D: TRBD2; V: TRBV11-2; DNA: TGTGCCAGCAGCTTGTTAGCGGGGGGGAACACCGGGGAGCTGTTTTTT; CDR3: CASSLLAGGNTGELFF
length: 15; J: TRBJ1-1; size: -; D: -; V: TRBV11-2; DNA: TGTGCCAGCAGCCGAAGGGCAGGGAGGGACACTGAGGCTTTCTTT; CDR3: CASSRRAGRDTEAFF
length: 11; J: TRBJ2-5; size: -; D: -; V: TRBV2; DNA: TGTGCCAGCAGTGACTGGGGAGAGCAGTACTTC; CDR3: CASSDWGEQYF
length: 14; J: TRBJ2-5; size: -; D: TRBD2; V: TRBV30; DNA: TGTGCCTGGACCCGGGGGGGAGGGGGGGAGACCCAGTACTTC; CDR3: CAWTRGGGGETQYF
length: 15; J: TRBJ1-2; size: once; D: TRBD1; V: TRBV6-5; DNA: TGTGCCAGCAGTTTTGGACAGGCGACTAACTATGGCTACACCTTC; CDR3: CASSFGQATNYGYTF
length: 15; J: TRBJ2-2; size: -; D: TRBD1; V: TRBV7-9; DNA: TGTGCCACCGCCCTGGGCCTTACAGGGGCCGGGGAGCTGTTTTTT; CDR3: CATALGLTGAGELFF
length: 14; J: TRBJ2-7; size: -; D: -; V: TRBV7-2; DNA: TGTGCCAGCAGCTTAAGGGTAATGGCGGGGGAGCAGTACTTC; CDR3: CASSLRVMAGEQYF
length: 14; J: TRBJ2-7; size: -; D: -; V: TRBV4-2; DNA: TGTGCCAGCAGCCAAGATCTGAGGGCTTACGAGCAGTACTTC; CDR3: CASSQDLRAYEQYF
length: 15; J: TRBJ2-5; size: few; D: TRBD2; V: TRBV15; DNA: TGTGCCACCAGCAGAGGAGGACTAGCGCAAGAGACCCAGTACTTC; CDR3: CATSRGGLAQETQYF
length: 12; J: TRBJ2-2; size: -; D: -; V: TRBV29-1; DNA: TGCAGCGGCCGCTGGGGGGAAGGGGAGCTGTTTTTT; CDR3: CSGRWGEGELFF
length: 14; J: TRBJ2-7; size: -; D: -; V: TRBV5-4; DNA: TGTGCCAGCAGCAGACAGGCGCGGTCCTACGAGCAGTACTTC; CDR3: CASSRQARSYEQYF
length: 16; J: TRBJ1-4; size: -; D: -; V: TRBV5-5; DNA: TGTGCCAGCAGCCCGCGCGGGGCAGGGAGGGATGAAAAACTGTTTTTT; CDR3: CASSPRGAGRDEKLFF
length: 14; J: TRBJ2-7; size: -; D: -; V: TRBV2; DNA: TGTGCCAGCAGTCCCCAGGCGGGCCTAGTTAAGCAGTACTTC; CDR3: CASSPQAGLVKQYF
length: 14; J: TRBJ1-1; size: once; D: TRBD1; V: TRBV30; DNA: TGTGCCTGGAGTGTCGGACAGGGTGACACTGAAGCTTTCTTT; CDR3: CAWSVGQGDTEAFF
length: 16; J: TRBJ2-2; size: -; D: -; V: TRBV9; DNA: TGTGCCAGCAGCGTAGAAGGGGACATATCTACCGGGGAGCTGTTTTTT; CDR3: CASSVEGDISTGELFF
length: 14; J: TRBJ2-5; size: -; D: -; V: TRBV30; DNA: TGTGCCTGGAGTGTATACCGGAGCCAAGAGACCCAGTACTTC; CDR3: CAWSVYRSQETQYF
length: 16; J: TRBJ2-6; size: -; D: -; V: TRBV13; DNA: TGTGCCAGCAGCCCCCTCAGGGGCCCCGGGGCCAACGTCCTGACTTTC; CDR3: CASSPLRGPGANVLTF
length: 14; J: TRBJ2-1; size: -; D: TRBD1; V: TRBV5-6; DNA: TGTGCCAGCAGCTTGAGCCAGGGGGCCGGTGAGCAGTTCTTC; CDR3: CASSLSQGAGEQFF
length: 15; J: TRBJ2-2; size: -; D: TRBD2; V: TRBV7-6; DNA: TGTGCCAGCAGGGCGGGGGGTAGGAACACCGGGGAGCTGTTTTTT; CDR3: CASRAGGRNTGELFF
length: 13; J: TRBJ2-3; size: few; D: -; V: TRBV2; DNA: TGTGCCAGCAGCGGTAACCCAGGAGATACGCAGTATTTT; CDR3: CASSGNPGDTQYF
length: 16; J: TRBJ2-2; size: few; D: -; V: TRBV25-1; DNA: TGTGCCAGCGGAGCCCCCGGGACTGGGAACACCGGGGAGCTGTTTTTT; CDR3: CASGAPGTGNTGELFF
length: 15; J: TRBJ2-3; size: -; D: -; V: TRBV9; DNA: TGTGCCAGCAGCGCACAGAGAGGGAGCACAGATACGCAGTATTTT; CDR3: CASSAQRGSTDTQYF
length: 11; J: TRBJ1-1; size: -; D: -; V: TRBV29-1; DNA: TGCAGCGTTGAATTTCGGACTGAAGCTTTCTTT; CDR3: CSVEFRTEAFF
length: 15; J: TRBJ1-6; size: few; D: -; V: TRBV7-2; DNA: TGTGCCAGCAGTCTGAGGGGGACCTATAATTCACCCCTCCACTTT; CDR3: CASSLRGTYNSPLHF